This T cell receptor (beta chain) stems from a study of T-cell memory formation after mild COVID-19. As regards this clonotype: Antigen: not known.

5'RACE primed from the constant segment yielded TCR alpha and TCR beta cDNA libraries bearing sample barcodes and UMIs. TCRdb itself ran the 5' RACE reads through MiXCR, one entry per CDR3 protein. The sample has 100,000 to 140,000 distinct CDR3 sequences; 13% to 15% are singletons. Findings and caveats of the study: Unconfirmed was the SARS-CoV-2 specificity of second-wave clones that peaked on day 37. Shrinking CD4+ clones were chiefly CM and EM; CD8+ ones were chiefly EMRA.

The CDR3 is 13 residues long. The V and J ends lost 3 bases and 6 bases, in that order; junction bases with no gene match: 2. Germline CDR1 and CDR2: MNHEY and SMNVEV (reference sequence). The TCR comes from a young man who had mild COVID-19 (a few samples of this study predate the infection). Cell type and time point are not known. The chain uses TRBV27 and TRBJ2-1; 7 bases agree with TRBD1. Sequencing used PBMCs or a T cell subset sorted from them (not recorded which). CDR3 bases: TGTGCCAGCAGTTTTCAGGGGGTCAATGAGCAGTTCTTC. It is translated as CASSFQGVNEQFF.